This is a list of T cell receptor beta chains from one sample in a study of OX40 agonist ivuxolimab in advanced cancers. Generated by immunoSEQ multiplex PCR, the TCRdb table keeps only in-frame clones and is missing some. The sample holds tens of thousands of clones, 80% to 85% seen once. This sample comprised CD4+ or CD8+ T cells sorted from blood, obtained in a trial of the OX40 agonist ivuxolimab. The receptors originated from an adult with an advanced solid tumor such as melanoma, head and neck, liver or kidney cancer. CDR3s leave out the opening cysteine and the closing phenylalanine or tryptophan.

J: TRBJ2-5; V: TRBV27; length: 12; CDR3: ASSSQGWGGTQY
J: TRBJ1-3; V: TRBV5-1; length: 16; CDR3: ASSLASLGGIAGNTIY
J: TRBJ2-5; V: TRBV5-1; length: 11; CDR3: ASRTGFQETQY
J: TRBJ2-1; V: TRBV10-1; length: 16; CDR3: ASRVGLFKRGSYNEQF
J: TRBJ2-4; V: TRBV29-1; length: 10; CDR3: SVGSGENIQY
J: TRBJ1-3; V: TRBV7-2; length: 14; CDR3: ASSLSKGTSGNTIY
J: TRBJ2-7; V: TRBV7-8; length: 11; CDR3: ASSQELVAEQY
J: TRBJ2-5; V: TRBV5-1; length: 15; CDR3: ASSRQGGQGHQETQY
J: TRBJ1-1; V: TRBV6-1; length: 11; CDR3: ASLYRVRAEAF
J: TRBJ1-5; V: TRBV6-1; length: 13; CDR3: ATTDRGYSNQPQH
J: TRBJ2-7; V: TRBV5-7; length: 12; CDR3: ASSLWSGSGEQY
J: TRBJ2-7; V: TRBV15; length: 13; CDR3: ATSRDLVTGKVLY
J: TRBJ1-5; V: TRBV29-1; length: 11; CDR3: SATDDSNQPQH
J: TRBJ2-1; V: TRBV7-2; length: 13; CDR3: ASSLASGGWSEQF
J: TRBJ2-3; V: TRBV5-1; length: 14; CDR3: ASSPRGGPGTDTQY